This T cell receptor (beta chain) originates from a study of T-cell reconstitution after alpha-beta-depleted transplantation in children. Library preparation (for TCRbeta) was performed with unique molecular identifiers. A single record per CDR3 protein comes from TCRdb applying MiXCR to the PCR reads. This sample has 150,000 to 200,000 distinct CDR3 sequences; roughly 15% occur once, and the top ten carry about 12%. Germline V gene data show CDR1 as SQVTM and CDR2 as ANQGSEA. V lost 1 base and J lost 0, with 12 bases in between. CDR3 length equals 15 residues. This clonotype has at least ten counts. The sequenced sample was PBMCs from the stem cell graft donor, obtained from the stem cell graft. The rearrangement links TRBV29-1 to TRBJ1-1, with D possibly TRBD1 on 6 matching bases. The receptor was derived from a human donor who donated a stem cell graft to a child with acute lymphoblastic leukemia. The CDR3 region is CSVEATGRMNTEAFF. The DNA for the CDR3 is TGCAGCGTTGAAGCTACAGGGAGAATGAACACTGAAGCTTTCTTT. Together with reference TRBV29-1 and TRBJ1-1, the CDR3 gives the full variable domain: SAVISQKPSRDICQRGTSLTIQCQVDSQVTMMFWYRQQPGQSLTLIATANQGSEATYESGFVIDKFPISRPNLTFSTLTVSNMSPEDSSIYLCSVEATGRMNTEAFFGQGTRLTVV.